These 19 T cell receptor delta chains originate from one sample sequenced in a study of γδ T cells in repeated Plasmodium falciparum infection. Gammadelta T cells were flow-sorted from PBMC into Vgamma9/Vdelta2+ and Vdelta2-negative populations for bulk analysis. TCRdb reprocessed the multiplex PCR reads through CATT. The sample contains tens of thousands of delta-chain clones, roughly 1.6% of which appear only once. The sequenced sample was gamma-delta T cells from blood. These TCRs come from a pool of human donors (malaria-infected and uninfected, not separated).

Notes on this clone: With only one base between it and a far larger clone, this is likely a read error. Additional DNA sequences in this sample encode the identical CDR3. V usage is TRDV1 and J usage is TRDJ3; maybe TRDD3 (6 bases). Matching the DNA to germline supplied the J gene, which TCRdb does not give. Germline values: CDR1 TSWWSYY, CDR2 QGS. The CDR3 is 28 amino acids. The ends were cut back, 0 bases at V and 0 bases at J, with 39 bases in the middle. The CDR3 is CALGELVGPLQSYWDRPKSSWDTRQMFF. The CDR3 DNA sequence: TGTGCTCTTGGGGAACTAGTGGGACCCCTACAATCGTACTGGGATAGGCCGAAGAGCTCCTGGGACACCCGACAGATGTTTTTC.

A remark on this clone: The amino acid sequence in TCRdb belongs to a much larger clone and departs from this DNA's translation at residue 9, likely a sequencing read error; the sequence shown is translated from the DNA. This chain joins TRDV1 and TRDJ1; TRDD3 agrees at 7 bases. TCRdb leaves out the J gene; it was filled in here by matching the DNA to germline. V trimming: 5 bases; J trimming: 0 bases; junction bases outside the gene matches: 30. Germline V gene lookup returns CDR1 TSWWSYY and CDR2 QGS. CDR3 length: 23 amino acids. The CDR3 nucleotides read TGTGCTCTTGGGTCACATCCTCCCCTCCTGGGCTTGGGGATATGCGAACACACCGATAAACTCATCTTT. Translating gives CALGSHPPLLGLGICEHTDKLIF.

In the case of this clone: It is likely a read error: a sequence one base away is far more abundant. Different DNA sequences within this sample yield the same CDR3. The V call is TRDV1, the J call TRDJ1; D tentatively fits TRDD2 or TRDD3 (9 bases each). Since TCRdb gives no J gene, matching the DNA to germline was used here to assign it. Germline V gene sequence: CDR1 TSWWSYY, CDR2 QGS. This CDR3 region has 23 residues. The CDR3 DNA reads as TGTGCTCTTGGGGAACATTGTTGTAGGCCTTCCTACTCCTACGGGGGATACACCGACAAACTCATCTTT. Protein: CALGEHCCRPSYSYGGYTDKLIF.

With regard to this clone: Since a far larger clone is one base different, this is likely a read error. The same CDR3 is also encoded by other DNA sequences in this sample. The chain joins TRDV1 to TRDJ1; D is possibly TRDD1 (5 bases). No J gene was available from TCRdb, and it was assigned here by a germline match of the DNA. Trimming removed 0 bases at V and 0 bases at J, with 35 bases between. Germline assignment: CDR1 TSWWSYY and CDR2 QGS. This CDR3 spans 24 amino acids. CDR3 bases: TGTGCTCTTGGGGAACTGGGTTACGTTGATAGTAAACTCGGGGCCGGGCGTGACACCGATAAACTCATCTTT. This gives the protein CALGELGYVDSKLGAGRDTDKLIF.

Turning to this clone: TCRdb assigns this DNA the protein of a much larger clone, which departs from its translation at residue 17; this likely reflects a read error, and the protein shown comes from translating the DNA. The rearrangement uses TRDV3 and TRDJ1; 11 bases align to TRDD3. The J segment lost 13 bases and the V segment lost 3 bases, leaving 31 bases of the junction unmatched. CDR1 is TVYSNPD and CDR2 is GDNSRS in the germline V gene (reference sequence). The CDR3 extends over 19 amino acids. Written as DNA, the CDR3 is TGTGCCTTCTACCTGGCCTTCCCTCCATCTTTTGGGGGATACGCAAGCGACATCTTT. It translates to CAFYLAFPPSFGGYASDIF.

For this clone: This probably arose from a read error, given a far larger clone one base away. Other DNA sequences in the same sample also yield this CDR3. The V gene reported is TRDV1; the J gene is uncalled; the table's D call, TRDD3, has no DNA check behind it. The CDR3 runs 21 residues. The germline V gene encodes CDR1 TSWWSYY and CDR2 QGS. CDR3: CALGELSYDVIPYKYTDKLIF. The CDR3 DNA is TGTGCTCTTGGGGAACTCTCCTACGATGTGATCCCCTATAAGTACACCGATAAGCTCATCTTT.

This clone is medium-sized by share. The chain recombines TRDV1 with TRDJ1; D remains unclear. Germline V gene sequence: CDR1 TSWWSYY, CDR2 QGS. The CDR3 extends over 18 amino acids. V lost 5 bases and J lost 0, with 22 bases in between. CDR3 sequence reads: CALGNPSRPPLDTDKLIF. In nucleotides, the CDR3 is TGTGCTCTTGGGAACCCGAGTCGCCCGCCCTTAGACACCGATAAACTCATCTTT.

As concerns this clone: This likely traces to a read error, being one base from a far larger clone. This chain uses TRDV2 with TRDJ1; 7 positions agree with TRDD3. TCRdb is silent on the J gene; assignment here came from matching the DNA to germline. Per the germline V gene, CDR1 is GEAIGNYY and CDR2 is EKD. V dropped 1 base and J dropped 0; count of bases not matched to a gene: 19. CDR3 length equals 20 residues. The CDR3 coding sequence is TGTGCCTGTGACACTGAATTTTATGCTGGGGATCTGGGGGACACCGATAAACTCATCTTT. It translates to CACDTEFYAGDLGDTDKLIF.

In the case of this clone: The protein given by TCRdb reflects a much larger clone and differs at residue 15 from this DNA's translation, likely from a read error; the protein shown is the DNA's translation. The rearrangement links TRDV2 to TRDJ1; 10 bases match TRDD3. The J gene comes from matching the DNA to germline here; TCRdb lacks it. Trimming at V came to 3 bases and at J to 4 bases, leaving 22 bases not matched to a gene. Germline V CDR1 and CDR2: GEAIGNYY, EKD. The CDR3 runs 20 residues. Here the CDR3 reads CACDPVPTVGDTRTVDKLIF. In DNA form, the CDR3 reads TGTGCCTGTGACCCAGTTCCTACGGTGGGGGATACCCGAACTGTCGATAAACTCATCTTT.

This clone has a handful of counts. The mismatch at residue 17 between this DNA's translation and the TCRdb protein of a much larger clone likely reflects a read error; the protein shown is translated from the DNA. This sequence joins TRDV1 and TRDJ1; perhaps TRDD3 as D (6 bases). TCRdb lists no J gene, so it was determined here by aligning the DNA to germline. Germline assignment: CDR1 TSWWSYY and CDR2 QGS. V was shortened by 0 bases and J by 10 bases, with 45 bases between the two germline ends. The CDR3 consists of 24 residues. The CDR3 here is CALGELVPSYKLASTGRYALTLIF. The CDR3 DNA sequence: TGTGCTCTTGGGGAACTAGTCCCTAGCTATAAGCTAGCATCGACTGGGAGATACGCTTTAACACTCATCTTT.

In regard to this clone: The TCRdb protein comes from a much larger clone and disagrees with this DNA's translation at residue 8, likely due to a read error; the protein given here is derived from the DNA. CDR3 in amino acids: CAFGEPGCTDKLIF. In DNA, the CDR3 is TGTGCCTTTGGAGAGCCCGGATGCACCGATAAACTCATCTTT. V gene TRDV3 combines with J gene TRDJ1; no clear D. The germline V and J ends were trimmed by 2 bases and 1 base, with 14 bases remaining between them. Germline CDR1 is TVYSNPD and CDR2 is GDNSRS (reference sequence). The CDR3 has 14 residues.

This clone was seen repeatedly, ten times or more. TCRdb shows a much larger clone's protein in place of this DNA's translation, and the two differ at residue 13, likely through a read error; the protein shown is translated from the DNA. DNA for the CDR3: TGTGCTCTTGGGGAACTGCCGGTCTACGGTTTCCGGAGCACCGATAAACTCATCTTT. Its translation: CALGELPVYGFRSTDKLIF. The chain uses TRDV1 and TRDJ1, with D hard to call. Assignment of the J gene here rests on matching the DNA to germline, because TCRdb gives none. Germline V CDR1 and CDR2: TSWWSYY, QGS. V was cut by 0 bases and J by 1 base, with 21 bases left in between. The CDR3 is 19 amino acids.

A few counts support this clone. The likely explanation is a read error, given a far larger clone one base away. In the same sample, other DNA sequences code for this CDR3. The CDR3: CALGNNWGIHVDKLIF. CDR3 nucleotide sequence: TGTGCTCTTGGGAACAACTGGGGGATACACGTCGATAAACTCATCTTT. The chain links TRDV1 to TRDJ1, with 12 bases aligning to TRDD3. Here the J gene was assigned by germline matching of the DNA, as TCRdb has none. This CDR3 is 16 amino acids long. Germline values: CDR1 TSWWSYY, CDR2 QGS. V gave up 5 bases and J gave up 4 bases; unmatched junction bases: 8.

This clone has only a few counts. TCRdb lists the protein of a much larger clone for this DNA, which differs at residue 11, so this is likely a read error; the protein given here is translated from the DNA itself. The chain joins TRDV1 to TRDJ1, with TRDD3 matching over 9 bases. No J gene was available from TCRdb, and it was assigned here by a germline match of the DNA. V gave up 3 bases and J gave up 0 bases; unmatched junction bases: 26. CDR1 and CDR2 from the germline V gene are TSWWSYY and QGS. CDR3 length: 23 residues. The CDR3: CALGDPLGPTESTGGLNTDKLIF. CDR3 coding DNA: TGTGCTCTTGGGGATCCGTTGGGTCCTACAGAATCTACTGGGGGACTAAACACCGATAAACTCATCTTT.

This clone was seen ten or more times. The chain has TRDV1 and TRDJ1; 9 bases are a match to TRDD3. The CDR3 length is 20 residues. Germline CDR1 is TSWWSYY and CDR2 is QGS. Trimming took 1 base from V and 0 from J; bases not matched to a gene: 15. CDR3 in amino acids: CALGEHFHPYWGRYTDKLIF. For the CDR3, the DNA is TGTGCTCTTGGGGAACATTTCCACCCGTACTGGGGGAGGTACACCGATAAACTCATCTTT.

This clone showed up many times. TCRdb's listed protein matches a much larger clone and diverges from this DNA's translation at residue 8, likely through a read error; the protein shown comes from the DNA. This chain links TRDV1 with TRDJ1; TRDD3 might be the D (5 bases). V was shortened by 4 bases and J by 0 bases, with 21 bases between the two germline ends. The CDR3 runs 18 residues. Germline V CDR1 and CDR2: TSWWSYY, QGS. CDR3 residues: CALGAPRTGLGYTDKLIF. The CDR3 DNA follows: TGTGCTCTTGGGGCACCTAGGACTGGTTTGGGGTACACCGATAAACTCATCTTT.

This clone has at least ten counts. At one boundary the junction diverges from the germline segment, which might be a read error. The sample carries other DNA sequences with the same CDR3. The chain employs TRDV1 and TRDJ1; TRDD3 agrees at 9 bases. TCRdb carries no J gene annotation; the J gene was assigned here by matching the DNA with germline. Germline loops: CDR1 TSWWSYY, CDR2 QGS. The CDR3 totals 21 residues. The CDR3 sequence: CALGDRWSGGSTSTYTDKLIF. CDR3 coding DNA: TGTGCTCTTGGGGACCGCTGGTCTGGGGGATCCACATCCACGTACACTGATAAACTCATCTTT.

As regards this clone: TCRdb pairs this DNA with a much larger clone's protein that differs at residue 14, likely a read error; the protein shown was translated from the DNA. The chain uses TRDV1 and TRDJ1, with 11 positions matching TRDD3. Matching the DNA to germline supplied the J gene, which TCRdb does not give. Germline V gene lookup returns CDR1 TSWWSYY and CDR2 QGS. Losses at the gene ends were 0 bases for V and 7 bases for J; bases not matched to a gene: 16. The CDR3 covers 19 residues. The chain's CDR3 is CALGELPTVWGILWVKLIF. The CDR3 DNA sequence: TGTGCTCTTGGGGAACTCCCCACTGTCTGGGGGATACTGTGGGTTAAACTCATCTTT.

Note on this clone: TCRdb pairs this DNA with a much larger clone's protein that differs at residue 3, likely a read error; the protein shown was translated from the DNA. The gene calls are TRDV1 and TRDJ2, with D possibly matching TRDD3 (6 bases). The J gene, missing from TCRdb, was assigned here through DNA to germline matching. Germline-derived CDR1 and CDR2 are TSWWSYY and QGS. The CDR3 spans 17 residues. This CDR3 reads CAPGEFDWGSLSAQLFF. For the CDR3, the DNA is TGTGCTCCTGGGGAATTTGATTGGGGGTCCTTGTCAGCACAACTCTTCTTT.